This T cell receptor (beta chain) was profiled in a study of blood T cell repertoires in COVID-19. Study background: The United States, Italy and Spain provided the acute and convalescent COVID-19 samples. In each case, the material was cDNA or gDNA derived from T cells, B-cell-depleted T cells, or PBMCs.

Original processing methods: The assay estimated nucleated cells by amplifying reference gene primers. TCRdb's table, derived via immunoSEQ multiplex PCR, lists solely in-frame clones and lacks some. Clone size and V and J calls were adopted from that table, with D and trimming inferred from the DNA. The data show some 100,000 clones, more than 60% seen once. Only a few counts were recorded for this clone. The CDR3 sequence is 16 residues long. V gave up 4 bases and J gave up 10 bases, with 21 bases separating them. Per the germline V gene, CDR1 is SGHRS and CDR2 is YFSETQ. The chain recombines TRBV5-1 with TRBJ1-6; a possible D gene is TRBD1 (5 bases). This receptor was obtained from a man aged 65-85 years with acute or convalescent COVID-19. The sequencing input was peripheral blood. DNA of the CDR3: TGCGCCAGCAGCCTATCAACATCCCCGGGGGAATCACCCCTCCACTTT. It is translated as CASSLSTSPGESPLHF.